The next 28 T cell receptor beta chains were all read from a single sample in a study of human T cells and chemical hapten exposure. Time point specified: pre-sensitization, week 0. Treatment of the sample: therapeutic diphenylcyclopropenone sensitization with weekly scalp DPC. Using its own MiXCR run on the RACE reads, TCRdb lists one record per CDR3 protein. The profile covers more than 300,000 distinct CDR3 sequences, with 5% to 6.5% appearing a single time and roughly 2.6% taken by the ten largest. Source: whole blood, taken in connection with sensitization to the hapten diphenylcyclopropenone (DPC). The source of these receptors is a woman between 50 and 59 years old with alopecia areata. Some clones in this sample may be carry-over from other donors' samples.

This clonotype was counted many times. The chain joins TRBV30 to TRBJ2-5; D call uncertain. This CDR3 has 13 residues. Germline CDR1 and CDR2: GTSNPN and SVGIG (reference sequence). The V gene lost 4 bases and the J gene lost 6 bases, with 15 bases spanning the gap. The CDR3 is CAWTVSVGKTQYF. DNA for the CDR3: TGTGCCTGGACGGTGTCAGTGGGAAAGACCCAGTACTTC.

This clonotype has ten or more counts. The V call is TRBV5-6, the J call TRBJ2-3; TRBD1 agrees at 7 bases. V was pared by 4 bases and J by 2 bases, with 10 bases of the junction left unmatched. Germline assignment: CDR1 SGHDT and CDR2 YYEEEE. The CDR3 covers 16 residues. CDR3 nucleotides: TGTGCCAGCAGCCACGGGACAGTCCCCTCCACAGATACGCAGTATTTT. This translates into CASSHGTVPSTDTQYF. Full variable domain (rest looked up from reference TRBV5-6 and TRBJ2-3): DAGVTQSPTHLIKTRGQQVTLRCSPKSGHDTVSWYQQALGQGPQFIFQYYEEEERQRGNFPDRFSGHQFPNYSSELNVNALLLGDSALYLCASSHGTVPSTDTQYFGPGTRLTVL.

The chain combines TRBV9 with TRBJ2-3; no clear D. The CDR3 consists of 16 residues. V was clipped by 4 bases and J by 3 bases, with 18 bases between them. Germline-derived CDR1 and CDR2 are SGDLS and YYNGEE. The CDR3 coding sequence is TGTGCCAGCAGCACCCGGTTTATAACCGAGACAGATACGCAGTATTTT. It is translated as CASSTRFITETDTQYF.

This clonotype was counted ten times or more. This sequence joins TRBV7-8 and TRBJ2-7; 7 bases match TRBD2. This CDR3 is built from 14 residues. The germline V gene encodes CDR1 SGHVS and CDR2 FQNEAQ. With 1 base clipped from V and 5 bases from J, the junction kept 5 bases outside the gene matches. CDR3 loop: CASSLVGGADEQYF. DNA for the CDR3: TGTGCCAGCAGCTTAGTGGGAGGGGCTGACGAGCAGTACTTC.

This clonotype was picked up many times. The chain uses TRBV6-5 and TRBJ2-1; TRBD2 aligns across 16 bases. This CDR3 comprises 16 residues. Germline loops: CDR1 MNHEY, CDR2 SVGAGI. The junction had 6 bases not matched to a gene; V was cut back by 6 bases and J by 7 bases. The CDR3 DNA sequence: TGTGCCAGCAGGGGACTAGCGGGGGGGGATTGGAATGAGCAGTTCTTC. Amino acids: CASRGLAGGDWNEQFF.

CDR3 nucleotide sequence: TGTGCCAGCAGCTTAGGAGCCCTGACTAGCTCCTACGAGCAGTACTTC. It specifies CASSLGALTSSYEQYF. V gene TRBV11-2 combines with J gene TRBJ2-7; possible D gene TRBD2, 6 bases. CDR3 length: 16 residues. Germline CDR1 is SGHAT and CDR2 is FQNNGV. With 1 base removed from V and 0 bases from J, the gap between germline ends came to 13 bases.

In this sample, this clonotype turned up a few times. V gene TRBV30 combines with J gene TRBJ1-5; the match to TRBD1 covers 7 bases. V was pared by 2 bases and J by 4 bases, with 5 bases of the junction left unmatched. The CDR3 runs to 14 residues. Germline-derived CDR1 and CDR2 are GTSNPN and SVGIG (reference sequence). The CDR3 here is CAWSHRGLNQPQHF. CDR3 bases: TGTGCCTGGAGTCACAGGGGTTTAAATCAGCCCCAGCATTTT.

This clonotype was seen ten or more times. The chain joins TRBV12-3 or TRBV12-4 to TRBJ2-3; the match to TRBD2 covers 9 bases. The CDR3 spans 13 residues. V lost 11 bases and J lost 3; bases outside the gene matches: 6. Here the CDR3 reads CAAAGGPTDTQYF. For the CDR3, the DNA is TGTGCCGCGGCGGGGGGGCCAACAGATACGCAGTATTTT.

This clonotype was counted ten times or more. The chain carries TRBV12-3 or TRBV12-4 and TRBJ2-3, with D perhaps matching TRBD1 or TRBD2 (6 bases each). The CDR3 is 15 amino acids. V dropped 5 bases and J dropped 6 bases, with 18 bases sitting between them. Here the CDR3 DNA reads TGTGCCAGCAGTCCTTGGGGGGCTGGAGAGGATACGCAGTATTTT. Residues: CASSPWGAGEDTQYF.

This clonotype was seen ten or more times. The chain has TRBV5-1 and TRBJ2-1; 11 nucleotides agree with TRBD2. V trimming: 4 bases; J trimming: 6 bases; junction bases outside the gene matches: 6. CDR1 SGHRS and CDR2 YFSETQ come from the germline V gene. The CDR3 is made up of 15 amino acids. CDR3 coding DNA: TGCGCCAGCAGCGCACTAGCGGGAGTCGGCAATGAGCAGTTCTTC. It is translated as CASSALAGVGNEQFF.

The rearrangement uses TRBV10-3 and TRBJ1-2; 12 bases line up with TRBD1. CDR1 is ENHRY, CDR2 SYGVKD, per germline. Losses at the gene ends were 9 bases for V and 10 bases for J; bases not matched to a gene: 9. CDR3 size: 13 residues. The CDR3 bases are TGTGCCATATCCCCGGAGGGACAGGGGGCCTACACCTTC. It yields the protein CAISPEGQGAYTF.

Turning to this clonotype: One base away lies a much larger clone, so this may be a sequencing read error. V is TRBV10-3 and J is TRBJ2-5; 8 positions agree with TRBD1. Germline values: CDR1 ENHRY, CDR2 SYGVKD. The CDR3 spans 15 residues. DNA for the CDR3: TGTGCCAACAGTGGCCTCCAGGGGACAGGAGAGACCCAGTACTTC. Amino acids: CANSGLQGTGETQYF.

This clonotype was detected ten times or more. The J gene is TRBJ2-1, the V gene TRBV5-1; a weak D match, TRBD1 (5 bases). The CDR3 length is 14 residues. Germline-derived CDR1 and CDR2 are SGHRS and YFSETQ. V shed 1 base and J shed 4 bases, with 9 bases lying between them. This chain's CDR3 is CASSLWTQYNEQFF. DNA of the CDR3: TGCGCCAGCAGCTTGTGGACACAGTACAATGAGCAGTTCTTC. The entire variable domain, with the rest obtained from reference TRBV5-1 and TRBJ2-1, is as follows: KAGVTQTPRYLIKTRGQQVTLSCSPISGHRSVSWYQQTPGQGLQFLFEYFSETQRNKGNFPGRFSGRQFSNSRSEMNVSTLELGDSALYLCASSLWTQYNEQFFGPGTRLTVL.

This clonotype occurred a few times. The chain is built from TRBV20-1 and TRBJ1-1, with 7 nucleotides matching TRBD1. V lost 3 bases, J lost 7 bases, and 8 bases stayed unmatched. Germline CDR1 is DFQATT and CDR2 is SNEGSKA (reference sequence). This CDR3 region has 13 residues. The CDR3 protein is CSASKDRLGEAFF. The CDR3 DNA follows: TGCAGTGCTAGTAAGGACAGGTTAGGTGAAGCTTTCTTT.

The sample holds a few counts of this clonotype. The chain recombines TRBV20-1 with TRBJ2-7, with no clear D. CDR1 DFQATT and CDR2 SNEGSKA come from the germline V gene (reference sequence). V gave up 0 bases and J gave up 7 bases, with 16 bases separating them. The CDR3 sequence is 14 residues long. CDR3 loop: CSARDFGRQVEQYF. CDR3 in DNA: TGCAGTGCTAGAGACTTCGGGCGACAAGTAGAGCAGTACTTC.

The rearrangement links TRBV4-3 to TRBJ2-5; D uncertain. Germline loops: CDR1 LGHNA, CDR2 YSLEER. The V end was cut by 0 bases, the J end by 4 bases, with 12 bases between. The CDR3 is 15 amino acids. The CDR3 loop is CASSQDLPSPETQYF. Written as DNA, the CDR3 is TGCGCCAGCAGCCAAGATCTGCCGAGCCCAGAGACCCAGTACTTC.

V is TRBV4-3 and J is TRBJ2-3; 10 nucleotides align to TRBD2. The CDR3 runs to 14 residues. V shed 6 bases, J shed 3 bases, and the junction held 3 bases outside the gene matches. Germline CDR1 and CDR2: LGHNA and YSLEER. The CDR3 DNA follows: TGCGCCAGCAGAGCTAGCGGGGGAACAGATACGCAGTATTTT. Translating it yields CASRASGGTDTQYF.

J is TRBJ1-2 and V is TRBV29-1; 11 nucleotides agree with TRBD1. The CDR3 runs 15 residues. Germline V gene data show CDR1 as SQVTM and CDR2 as ANQGSEA. Here the CDR3 DNA reads TGCGCCTCGCCGGGACAGGGGGGAACTAACTATGGCTACACCTTC. Translated, it gives CASPGQGGTNYGYTF.

At least ten counts were recorded for this clonotype. CDR3 nucleotides: TGTGCCAGCAGTTTCACTAGCGGGGATACGCAGTATTTT. Encoded protein: CASSFTSGDTQYF. The chain has TRBV12-3 or TRBV12-4 and TRBJ2-3; 9 positions match TRBD2. Losses at the gene ends were 3 bases for V and 6 bases for J; bases not matched to a gene: 1. The CDR3 consists of 13 residues.

This chain connects TRBV7-6 to TRBJ2-5; possibly TRBD1 for D (5 bases). The V gene's germline CDR1 is SGHVS and CDR2 FNYEAQ. This CDR3 has 12 amino acids. The V end was cut by 10 bases, the J end by 3 bases, with 12 bases between. The CDR3 nucleotides read TGTGCCACCAACCAGGGAAAAGAGACCCAGTACTTC. Amino acid sequence: CATNQGKETQYF.

This clonotype was counted ten times or more. The chain couples TRBV9 to TRBJ2-7; 11 positions agree with TRBD1. Per germline, CDR1 SGDLS and CDR2 YYNGEE. V shed 4 bases and J 4 bases; nucleotides not matched to a gene: 7. The CDR3 extends over 15 amino acids. The CDR3 sequence: CASSLGQGAEYEQYF. CDR3 bases: TGTGCCAGCAGCCTCGGACAGGGGGCTGAGTACGAGCAGTACTTC.

This clonotype was counted at least ten times. The chain carries TRBV20-1 and TRBJ2-7; 16 bases fit TRBD2. This CDR3 comprises 19 residues. V was pared by 0 bases and J by 6 bases, with 14 bases of the junction left unmatched. Germline V gene lookup returns CDR1 DFQATT and CDR2 SNEGSKA (reference sequence). CDR3 sequence: CSARDPGLAGGPRSSEQYF. Here the CDR3 DNA reads TGCAGTGCTAGAGACCCGGGACTAGCGGGAGGGCCCAGAAGTAGCGAGCAGTACTTC.

With regard to this clonotype: Being one base from a much bigger clone, this may be a read error. The chain carries TRBV27 and TRBJ2-5; possibly TRBD2 for D (7 bases). This CDR3 region has 14 residues. With 6 bases removed from V and 7 bases from J, the gap between germline ends came to 18 bases. CDR1 and CDR2 from the germline V gene are MNHEY and SMNVEV (reference sequence). The CDR3 is CASSYGGPCATQYF. CDR3 nucleotide sequence: TGTGCCAGCAGCTACGGGGGGCCTTGTGCGACCCAGTACTTC.

The J gene is TRBJ2-1, the V gene TRBV9; D may correspond to TRBD1 or TRBD2 (5 bases each). Trimming cost V 0 bases and J 2 bases, with 9 bases left between them. CDR1 is SGDLS and CDR2 is YYNGEE in the germline V gene. This CDR3 is 15 amino acids long. This CDR3 reads CASSVVEGPYNEQFF. The CDR3 nucleotides read TGTGCCAGCAGCGTAGTTGAGGGACCCTACAATGAGCAGTTCTTC.

This clonotype was seen a handful of times. The chain has TRBV28 and TRBJ1-5; 11 bases agree with TRBD1. V was clipped by 3 bases and J by 6 bases; unmatched bases: 16. Germline CDR1 and CDR2: MDHEN and SYDVKM. The CDR3 covers 19 residues. The CDR3 coding sequence is TGTGCCAGCAGTTTTCCCCGGACAGGGGGCCTTGGTACGAGTCAGCCCCAGCATTTT. This translates into CASSFPRTGGLGTSQPQHF.

This clonotype showed up many times. The chain is built from TRBV25-1 and TRBJ2-5; possible D gene TRBD2, 6 bases. Trimming removed 1 base from V and 5 bases from J, with 14 bases in between. From germline, CDR1 is MGHDK and CDR2 SYGVNS. The CDR3 is made up of 15 amino acids. CDR3: CASSESMVAGETQYF. The CDR3, as DNA: TGTGCCAGCAGTGAATCGATGGTCGCGGGGGAGACCCAGTACTTC. Together with reference TRBV25-1 and TRBJ2-5, the CDR3 gives the full variable domain: EADIYQTPRYLVIGTGKKITLECSQTMGHDKMYWYQQDPGMELHLIHYSYGVNSTEKGDLSSESTVSRIRTEHFPLTLESARPSHTSQYLCASSESMVAGETQYFGPGTRLLVL.

This clonotype has ten or more counts. The chain is built from TRBV4-3 and TRBJ1-1; no firm D call. The germline gives CDR1 LGHNA, CDR2 YSLEER. CDR3 length equals 15 residues. Trimming took 0 bases from V and 1 from J, leaving 9 bases between them. The CDR3 loop is CASSQEEGRNTEAFF. The CDR3 nucleotides are TGCGCCAGCAGCCAAGAAGAGGGCAGGAACACTGAAGCTTTCTTT.

V and J are TRBV4-1 and TRBJ1-5; perhaps TRBD1 as D (5 bases). V lost 5 bases to trimming and J lost 6 bases, with 11 bases between them. CDR1 MGHRA and CDR2 YSYEKL come from the germline V gene. There are 13 residues in the CDR3. The DNA of the CDR3 is TGCGCCAGCAGCGCGGGGGATGCTCAGCCCCAGCATTTT. This sequence encodes CASSAGDAQPQHF.